A selection of T cell receptor beta chains follows, all from one sample in a study of cytomegalovirus exposure and HLA in healthy donors. Sequenced by immunoSEQ multiplex PCR; TCRdb stores in-frame clones only, minus some. The sample lists 100,000 to 150,000 clones; 81% were seen once. Input material: PBMCs. The receptor source for this set is a woman in her 40s in good health and CMV-seropositive. Both conserved end residues are part of each CDR3. Rows may omit the clone size; those that give it use once, few, many or a size class.

v_gene	len	abundance	j_gene	CDR3aa
TRBV7-6	16	.	TRBJ2-2	CASSSLAGALTGELFF
TRBV5-1	16	.	TRBJ1-2	CASSIRTGGDSYGYTF
TRBV5-1	13	.	TRBJ1-2	CASSLEQDYGYTF
TRBV21-1	16	.	TRBJ2-4	CASSKGRGVAKNIQYF
TRBV19	15	.	TRBJ2-3	CASRGLAGYTDTQYF
TRBV28	14	.	TRBJ2-7	CASSLGQGAYEQYF
TRBV19	16	few	TRBJ2-3	CASSPTGSFWVDTQYF
TRBV18	15	.	TRBJ1-4	CASSPGTAPNEKLFF
TRBV7-2	14	.	TRBJ1-1	CASSLAPGQGRAFF
TRBV19	17	once	TRBJ1-4	CASSNPGQGLFYEKLFF
TRBV5-6	14	.	TRBJ1-1	CASSKGGWATEAFF
TRBV7-9	14	.	TRBJ2-5	CASSLDSGLETQYF
TRBV11-2	15	few	TRBJ1-1	CASSRTTGPVTEAFF
TRBV7-3	15	.	TRBJ2-2	CASSLGSGDTGELFF
TRBV10-1	13	.	TRBJ2-5	CASSESLEGTQYF
TRBV5-4	13	.	TRBJ1-2	CASSYRGSYGYTF
TRBV6-5	15	.	TRBJ2-2	CASSYVHGDTGELFF
TRBV4-1	13	.	TRBJ2-2	CASSQGEAGELFF
TRBV5-6	14	few	TRBJ1-4	CASSLDRESEKLFF
TRBV27	15	.	TRBJ2-7	CASSWRGAASYEQYF
TRBV4-1	19	.	TRBJ1-3	CASSQGPGGGRLSGNTIYF
TRBV4-3	17	many	TRBJ2-2	CASSQVVALANTGELFF
TRBV2	14	once	TRBJ1-1	CASSERSASTEAFF
TRBV21-1	19	few	TRBJ1-5	CASSKSVRDRGQGSQPQHF
TRBV5-1	15	.	TRBJ2-5	CASSLQRRLQETQYF
TRBV6-6	13	.	.	CASNPAGSYEQYF